This TCR beta chain is from a study of shared clonotypes between healthy human individuals (dated by TCRdb to about 2020). As for the study more broadly: The cohort included three men and a couple of women between 18 and 49 years of age. For each donor, CD4 naive and CD4 memory were each given three plates, CD8 naive was given two plates, and CD8 memory was given one plate. Per donor, leukapheresis produced somewhere between about 0.9 and 10 billion PBMCs. To increase sequencing depth and limit assay-specific biases, different laboratories used diverse techniques to prepare libraries and sequence TCR repertoires. To estimate repertoire size and how much clonotype sharing occurs between individuals, the study deeply sequenced the blood TCR repertoires of 5 or 6 healthy adults. Study-wide conclusions, independent of this receptor: Sampling was limited to blood, and TCR repertoires in tissue likely differ from TCR repertoires in blood. Because the study included a small number of donors, the genetic and exposure-history diversity represented was limited. Sharing across a few donors was observed for 4.5% to 6.5% of naive CD4, around 3.5% of naive CD8, 2.3% of memory CD4, and 0.4% of memory CD8 clonotypes. Naive subsets generally had larger estimated clonotype richness than memory subsets. Even with the large sequencing depth, rarefaction of the sorted-subset datasets indicated that sequencing was incomplete. Based on pairwise subsampling, the degree of clonotype sharing among donors was expected to be affected by sequencing depth. Clonotypes shared by all four sorted-subset donors showed higher generation probabilities than non-shared clonotypes.

With respect to this clone: What this receptor recognizes is not known. No base qualities exist here, and no much larger clone lies one base off it.

Using the deep immunoSEQ assay, TCR CDR3 regions were amplified from genomic DNA by multiplex PCR. For each cell subset, the extracted genomic DNA was distributed evenly across all wells of several immunoSEQ 96-well plates, and each plate served as one replicate. For sorted subsets, approximately 210 ng of genomic DNA, equivalent to some 30,000 T cell genomes, went into each replicate PCR. Purified libraries were quantified with a Qubit 3.0 fluorometer, sized on a Bioanalyzer 2100, and re-quantified with the KAPA Library Quantification kit. A separate single-read 150-cycle Illumina NextSeq 550 flow cell was used to sequence each immunoSEQ 96-well plate. Per the source publication's procedure: The immunoSEQ output contained only junctional sequences without quality scores, so filtering could not match that applied to full-length reads. To assign V/J genes and CDR3, sequences were annotated against IMGT germline references using PyIR, a Python wrapper for IgBLAST v1.9. Any read was removed if the V/J assignment was weak (E-value above 1e-6), the CDR3 was missing, or the read contained stop codons, out-of-frame junctions, or ambiguous translated residues. A V3J clonotype was defined by an identical inferred V gene, J gene, and CDR3 amino acid sequence. Percentage overlap between repertoires was calculated by dividing the number of shared unique clonotypes by the size of the smaller repertoire. RTK rarefaction, the Chao1 estimator, and Recon v2.1 estimates of unobserved clonotypes were used to assess repertoire richness. Generation probabilities for all TCRbeta clonotypes obtained by the gDNA method from a few donors were computed using OLGA. The table comes from immuneACCESS by way of TCRdb, which keeps in-frame sequences with V and J called. Part of the clones is missing from these tables; in studies checked, under half for an unresolved V gene and the rest for unknown reasons. V and J calls and clone size follow that table, whereas D and trimming were derived from the DNA. This sample holds about 1.9 million clones; around 93% were observed only once. The ten biggest clones cover under 2% of the sample.

CD8 naive samples were obtained by positive selection for CCR7 among CD45RO-negative cells, yielding a CD45RA+CCR7+ population from which TemRA cells were excluded. Donors were healthy HIV-negative adults with no recently reported acute infections or vaccinations. Every donor was a Caucasian adult residing in Nashville, Tennessee, USA. Blood was collected by leukapheresis, and PBMCs were isolated by Ficoll-Histopaque density gradient centrifugation and then cryopreserved in liquid nitrogen vapor phase. Analytical flow cytometry was used to check the purity and quantity of each magnetically sorted T cell population. From each sorted fraction, genomic DNA was isolated and quantified by UV absorbance on a Nanodrop 2000c. The sample taken for sequencing was naive CD8+ T cells from PBMCs. The cell subset or site label of this sample denotes: CD45RA+CCR7+. The source is a man younger than 30 in good health. Some clones in this sample may be carry-over from other donors' samples.

DNA sequence: TGTGCCAGCACAAACACGACAAAAGCTCTTGCAACTAATGAAAAACTGTTTTTT. This yields the protein CASTNTTKALATNEKLFF. The rearranged segments are TRBV27 and TRBJ1-4, with no confident D gene call. The junction carries 21 bases between V and J, which are trimmed by 7 bases and 0 bases respectively. The CDR3 contains 18 residues, cysteine and phenylalanine counted. Only the CDR3 region is kept as DNA, spanning 54 bases read in frame from base 1. The germline V gene (reference sequence) specifies MNHEY as CDR1 and SMNVEV as CDR2.